Presented here are 2 T cell receptor beta chains from one specimen sequenced in a study of metastatic and nonmetastatic thyroid tumors. Via MiXCR, TCRdb re-called the PCR reads. The sample carries tens of thousands of clones, approximately 12% recorded once. Thyroid surgery was preceded by no treatment in any patient. The sample consisted of tumor tissue. Receptor source: a female donor with papillary thyroid cancer or a benign thyroid nodule (not recorded which). Some clones in this sample may be carry-over from other donors' samples.

The table lists this clone with many counts. The rearrangement links TRBV2 to TRBJ1-1, with D perhaps TRBD1 (6 bases). V was trimmed by 6 bases and J by 7 bases, leaving 12 bases between them. Germline assignment: CDR1 SNHLY and CDR2 FYNNEI. This CDR3 contains 12 residues. CDR3 DNA: TGTGCCAGCAGCGAACAGGGATATGAAGCTTTCTTT. It codes for CASSEQGYEAFF.

With regard to this clone: This could be a read error, since a much larger clone is one nucleotide away. This chain joins TRBV18 and TRBJ1-2; D is ambiguous. The CDR3 runs to 17 residues. In germline, CDR1 is KGHSH, CDR2 LQKENI. V shed 1 base and J shed 6 bases, with 21 bases lying between them. CDR3 in amino acids: CASSPRESTELRHGYTF. CDR3 nucleotide sequence: TGTGCCAGCTCACCACGGGAAAGTACAGAGCTCCGACATGGCTACACCTTC.